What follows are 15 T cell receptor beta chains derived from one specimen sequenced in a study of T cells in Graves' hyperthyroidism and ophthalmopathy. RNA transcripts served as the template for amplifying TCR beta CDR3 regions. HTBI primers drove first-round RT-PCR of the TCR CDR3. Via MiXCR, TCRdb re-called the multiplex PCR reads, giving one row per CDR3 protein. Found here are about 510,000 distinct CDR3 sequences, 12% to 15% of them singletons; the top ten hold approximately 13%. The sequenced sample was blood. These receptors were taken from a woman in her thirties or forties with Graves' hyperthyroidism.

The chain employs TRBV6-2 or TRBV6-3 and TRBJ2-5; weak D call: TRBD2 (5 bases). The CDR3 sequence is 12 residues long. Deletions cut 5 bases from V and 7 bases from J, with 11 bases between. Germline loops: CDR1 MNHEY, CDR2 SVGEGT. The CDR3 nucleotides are TGTGCCAGCAGTCTCGACGGACTGACCCAGTACTTC. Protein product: CASSLDGLTQYF.

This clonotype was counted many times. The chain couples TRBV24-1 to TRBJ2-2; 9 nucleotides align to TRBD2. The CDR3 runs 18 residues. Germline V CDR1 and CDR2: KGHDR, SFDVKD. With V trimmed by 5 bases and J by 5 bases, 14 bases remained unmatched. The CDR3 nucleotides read TGTGCCACCAGTGCCCAGTGGAGCGTAGCGGGAGATACCGGGGAGCTGTTTTTT. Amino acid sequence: CATSAQWSVAGDTGELFF.

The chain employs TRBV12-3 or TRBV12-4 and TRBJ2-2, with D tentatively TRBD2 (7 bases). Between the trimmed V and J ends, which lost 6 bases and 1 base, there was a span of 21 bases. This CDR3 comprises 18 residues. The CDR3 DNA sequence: TGTGCCAGCAGCCGTCCCATAGGGGGGGGAGAGAACACCGGGGAGCTGTTTTTT. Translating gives CASSRPIGGGENTGELFF.

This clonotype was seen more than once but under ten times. The CDR3 coding sequence is TGTGCCAGCTCACCACCGGGTCAGTTACCCGGGGAGCTGTTTTTT. Amino acids: CASSPPGQLPGELFF. The chain couples TRBV18 to TRBJ2-2; D remains unclear. Germline-derived CDR1 and CDR2 are KGHSH and LQKENI. V lost 0 bases to trimming and J lost 6 bases, with 11 bases between them. This CDR3 comprises 15 residues. The variable domain in full, with the rest retrieved from reference TRBV18 and TRBJ2-2, is NAGVMQNPRHLVRRRGQEARLRCSPMKGHSHVYWYRQLPEEGLKFMVYLQKENIIDESGMPKERFSAEFPKEGPSILRIQQVVRGDSAAYFCASSPPGQLPGELFFGEGSRLTVL.

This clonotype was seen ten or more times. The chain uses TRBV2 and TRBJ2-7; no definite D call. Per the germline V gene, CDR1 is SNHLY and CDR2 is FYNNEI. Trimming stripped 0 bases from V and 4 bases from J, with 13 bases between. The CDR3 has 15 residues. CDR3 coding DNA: TGTGCCAGCAGTGAAGCGGAAGGATACCGTTACGAGCAGTACTTC. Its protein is CASSEAEGYRYEQYF.

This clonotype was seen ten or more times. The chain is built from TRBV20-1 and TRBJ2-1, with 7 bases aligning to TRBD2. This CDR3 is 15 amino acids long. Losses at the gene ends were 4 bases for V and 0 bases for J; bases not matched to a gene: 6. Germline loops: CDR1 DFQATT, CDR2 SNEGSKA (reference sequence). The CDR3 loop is CSAISGRRSYNEQFF. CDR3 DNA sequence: TGCAGTGCTATATCCGGGAGGCGCTCCTACAATGAGCAGTTCTTC.

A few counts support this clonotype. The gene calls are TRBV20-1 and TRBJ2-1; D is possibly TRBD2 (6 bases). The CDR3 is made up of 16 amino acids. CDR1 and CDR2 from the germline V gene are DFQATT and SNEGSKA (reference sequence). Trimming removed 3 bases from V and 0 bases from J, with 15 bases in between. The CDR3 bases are TGCAGTGCTAGGGAAAGACTAGAACCCTCCTACAATGAGCAGTTCTTC. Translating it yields CSARERLEPSYNEQFF.

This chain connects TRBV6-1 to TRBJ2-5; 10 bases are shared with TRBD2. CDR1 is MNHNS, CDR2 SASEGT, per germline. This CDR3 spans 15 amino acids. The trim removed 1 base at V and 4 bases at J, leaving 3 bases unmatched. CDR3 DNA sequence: TGTGCCAGCAGTGAAGAACTAGCGGGGCCAGAGACCCAGTACTTC. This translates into CASSEELAGPETQYF.

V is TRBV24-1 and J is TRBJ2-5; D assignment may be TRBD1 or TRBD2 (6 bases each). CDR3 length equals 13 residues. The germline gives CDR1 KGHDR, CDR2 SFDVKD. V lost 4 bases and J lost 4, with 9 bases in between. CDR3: CATSEKGGETQYF. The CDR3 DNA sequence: TGTGCCACCAGTGAGAAGGGGGGAGAGACCCAGTACTTC.

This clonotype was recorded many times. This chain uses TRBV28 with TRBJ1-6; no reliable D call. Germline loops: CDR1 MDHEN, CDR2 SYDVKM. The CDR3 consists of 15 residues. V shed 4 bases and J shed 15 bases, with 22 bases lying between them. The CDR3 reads CASSSPPGSSPLLHF. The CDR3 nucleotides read TGTGCCAGCAGTTCCCCGCCGGGGAGCTCGCCTCTCCTCCACTTT.

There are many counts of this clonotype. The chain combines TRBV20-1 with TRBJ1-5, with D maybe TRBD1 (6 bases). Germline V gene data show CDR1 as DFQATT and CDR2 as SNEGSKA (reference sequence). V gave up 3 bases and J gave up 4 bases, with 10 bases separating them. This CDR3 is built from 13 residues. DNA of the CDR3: TGCAGTGCTAGCGACAGGCTAAATCAGCCCCAGCATTTT. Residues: CSASDRLNQPQHF.

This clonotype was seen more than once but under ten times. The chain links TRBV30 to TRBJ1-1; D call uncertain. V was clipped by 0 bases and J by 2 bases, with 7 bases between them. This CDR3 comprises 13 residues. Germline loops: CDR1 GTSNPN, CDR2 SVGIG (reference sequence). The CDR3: CAWSVGDNTEAFF. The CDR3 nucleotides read TGTGCCTGGAGTGTCGGGGATAACACTGAAGCTTTCTTT.

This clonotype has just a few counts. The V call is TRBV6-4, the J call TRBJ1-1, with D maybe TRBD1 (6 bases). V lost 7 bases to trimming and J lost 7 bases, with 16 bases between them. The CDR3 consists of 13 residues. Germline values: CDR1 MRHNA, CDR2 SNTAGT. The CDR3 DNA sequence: TGTGCCAGCACTCCTGCAGGGGTTGGTGAAGCTTTCTTT. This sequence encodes CASTPAGVGEAFF.

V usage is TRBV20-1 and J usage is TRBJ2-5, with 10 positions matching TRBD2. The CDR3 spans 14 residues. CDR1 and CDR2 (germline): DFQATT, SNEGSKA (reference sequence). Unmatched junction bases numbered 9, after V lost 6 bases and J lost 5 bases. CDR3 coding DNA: TGCAGTGCCCGACATATGGGACTAGCGGAGACCCAGTACTTC. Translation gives CSARHMGLAETQYF.

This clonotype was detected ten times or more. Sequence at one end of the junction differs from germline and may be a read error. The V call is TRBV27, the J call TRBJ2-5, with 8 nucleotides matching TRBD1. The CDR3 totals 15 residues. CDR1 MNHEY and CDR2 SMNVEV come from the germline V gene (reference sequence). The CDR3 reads CTSSLTGGGQETQYF. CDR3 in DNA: TGTACCAGCAGTTTAACAGGGGGTGGGCAAGAGACCCAGTACTTC.